Below, 21 T cell receptor beta chains from the same sample are listed, as sequenced in a study of cytomegalovirus exposure and HLA in healthy donors. The PCR had 60 Vbeta and 13 Jbeta primers. Profiled with immunoSEQ multiplex PCR; TCRdb holds only in-frame clones, not every one. The sample has 150,000 or so clones, approximately 84% seen once; the top ten hold around 2.1%. Sequencing was done on a sample of PBMCs. These receptors were obtained from a man aged 18 to 35 in good health and CMV-seropositive.

V gene TRBV27 combines with J gene TRBJ1-2, with D unresolved. The CDR3 runs to 13 residues. V was clipped by 6 bases and J by 10 bases, with 18 bases between them. Germline assignment: CDR1 MNHEY and CDR2 SMNVEV (reference sequence). The CDR3 sequence is CASRPTSIGIYTF. The CDR3, as DNA: TGTGCCAGCAGACCCACTTCAATCGGGATCTACACCTTC.

The chain joins TRBV7-3 to TRBJ2-7; TRBD2 matches 7 bases. The V and J ends lost 1 base and 2 bases, in that order; junction bases with no gene match: 5. The CDR3 is made up of 15 amino acids. Germline lookup yields CDR1 SGHTA and CDR2 FQGTGA. CDR3 region: CASSLIASGTYEQYF. CDR3 DNA sequence: TGTGCCAGCAGCTTAATTGCTAGCGGTACCTACGAGCAGTACTTC. Looking up the rest from reference TRBV7-3 and TRBJ2-7 gives the full variable domain: GAGVSQTPSNKVTEKGKYVELRCDPISGHTALYWYRQSLGQGPEFLIYFQGTGAADDSGLPNDRFFAVRPEGSVSTLKIQRTERGDSAVYLCASSLIASGTYEQYFGPGTRLTVT.

The chain recombines TRBV6-1 with TRBJ2-7; D perhaps matches TRBD2 (5 bases). The CDR3 has 14 residues. Trimming pared 5 bases from V and 3 bases from J, leaving 14 bases between. Germline values: CDR1 MNHNS, CDR2 SASEGT. The CDR3 protein is CASSRPDGGYEQYF. CDR3 DNA: TGTGCCAGCAGTCGACCGGACGGAGGCTACGAGCAGTACTTC.

This clone has more than one count but fewer than ten. The chain uses TRBV5-4 and TRBJ2-6; D is unresolved. V dropped 1 base and J dropped 0 bases, with 5 bases sitting between them. Germline values: CDR1 SGHNT, CDR2 YYREEE (reference sequence). The CDR3 has 15 amino acids. In DNA form, the CDR3 reads TGTGCCAGCAGCTTGCCTCCCTCTGGGGCCAACGTCCTGACTTTC. Translating gives CASSLPPSGANVLTF.

The V and J genes are TRBV6-5 and TRBJ2-7; 8 nucleotides align to TRBD1. The CDR3 has 13 residues. Germline trimming cut 0 bases from V and 6 bases from J; bases unmatched to any gene: 1. CDR1 and CDR2 (germline): MNHEY, SVGAGI. CDR3 sequence reads: CASSYSDRGEQYF. CDR3 DNA sequence: TGTGCCAGCAGTTACTCCGACAGGGGCGAGCAGTACTTC.

The DNA of the CDR3 is TGTGCCAGCTCACCACAGGGGGCCAGCTATGGCTACACCTTC. It codes for CASSPQGASYGYTF. The gene calls are TRBV18 and TRBJ1-2; TRBD1 matches 7 bases. This CDR3 spans 14 amino acids. V was pared by 1 base and J by 4 bases, with 3 bases of the junction left unmatched. The germline CDR1 and CDR2 sequences are KGHSH and LQKENI. Full variable domain (outside the CDR3, taken from reference TRBV18 and TRBJ1-2): NAGVMQNPRHLVRRRGQEARLRCSPMKGHSHVYWYRQLPEEGLKFMVYLQKENIIDESGMPKERFSAEFPKEGPSILRIQQVVRGDSAAYFCASSPQGASYGYTFGSGTRLTVV.

There are a few counts of this clone. V gene TRBV25-1 combines with J gene TRBJ2-1, with 10 bases lining up with TRBD1. V gave up 4 bases and J gave up 2 bases; unmatched junction bases: 2. The CDR3 is 15 amino acids. CDR1 is MGHDK and CDR2 is SYGVNS in the germline V gene. The CDR3 DNA follows: TGTGCCAGCAGTGGGGACAGGGGCGCCTACAATGAGCAGTTCTTC. This gives the protein CASSGDRGAYNEQFF.

This clone was recorded once. The rearrangement uses TRBV29-1 and TRBJ2-1, with TRBD2 as a possible D gene (6 bases). CDR1 SQVTM and CDR2 ANQGSEA come from the germline V gene. V lost 8 bases and J 10 bases, leaving 18 bases between the germline ends. This CDR3 spans 12 amino acids. The CDR3 sequence: CSLTGGEVEQFF. CDR3 coding DNA: TGCAGCCTCACGGGCGGGGAGGTCGAGCAGTTCTTC.

This chain uses TRBV7-9 with TRBJ2-7; no clear D. CDR1 is SEHNR, CDR2 FQNEAQ, per germline (reference sequence). There are 12 residues in the CDR3. V gave up 5 bases and J gave up 3 bases, with 8 bases separating them. The CDR3 loop is CASSDDNYEQYF. The CDR3 region has the DNA TGTGCCAGCAGCGATGACAACTACGAGCAGTACTTC.

As for this clone: Other DNA variants within this sample encode the same CDR3. The chain recombines TRBV7-9 with TRBJ1-1; D is undetermined. With 6 bases removed from V and 1 base from J, the gap between germline ends came to 9 bases. This CDR3 is built from 13 residues. Germline CDR1 SEHNR, CDR2 FQNEAQ (reference sequence). CDR3 region: CASSLTENTEAFF. Here the CDR3 DNA reads TGTGCCAGCAGTTTAACAGAGAACACTGAAGCTTTCTTT.

A single count supports this clone. V and J are TRBV6-5 and TRBJ1-4, with a possible D match to TRBD1 (6 bases). V was shortened by 5 bases and J by 8 bases, with 9 bases between the two germline ends. Germline V gives CDR1 MNHEY, CDR2 SVGAGI. This CDR3 comprises 12 residues. CDR3: CASSTGLEKLFF. The DNA of the CDR3 is TGTGCCAGCAGTACAGGGTTGGAAAAACTGTTTTTT.

The chain employs TRBV5-6 and TRBJ2-1; the D gene is possibly TRBD1 (5 bases). Looked up from germline, CDR1 is SGHDT and CDR2 is YYEEEE. V was shortened by 5 bases and J by 0 bases, with 15 bases between the two germline ends. The CDR3 covers 16 residues. CDR3: CASSHTTGPSYNEQFF. The CDR3 nucleotides read TGTGCCAGCAGTCATACTACAGGACCCTCCTACAATGAGCAGTTCTTC.

The chain joins TRBV6-5 to TRBJ1-2, with D possibly TRBD1 on 6 matching bases. V shed 5 bases and J shed 6 bases, with 13 bases lying between them. This CDR3 contains 13 residues. CDR1 is MNHEY, CDR2 SVGAGI, per germline. The CDR3 reads CASSPPGGHGYTF. For the CDR3, the DNA is TGTGCCAGCAGTCCGCCGGGGGGGCATGGCTACACCTTC.

The chain links TRBV12-5 to TRBJ1-1; D is unresolved. CDR1 and CDR2 (germline): LGHNT, FRNRAP. The CDR3 spans 13 residues. V was shortened by 2 bases and J by 1 base, with 5 bases between the two germline ends. The CDR3 sequence: CASGLNRNTEAFF. Here the CDR3 DNA reads TGTGCTAGTGGTTTGAACAGGAACACTGAAGCTTTCTTT. The complete variable domain, with remaining parts taken from reference TRBV12-5 and TRBJ1-1, reads DARVTQTPRHKVTEMGQEVTMRCQPILGHNTVFWYRQTMMQGLELLAYFRNRAPLDDSGMPKDRFSAEMPDATLATLKIQPSEPRDSAVYFCASGLNRNTEAFFGQGTRLTVV.

The rearrangement joins TRBV25-1 to TRBJ2-5; 7 bases fit TRBD1. CDR3 length equals 13 residues. CDR1 and CDR2 from the germline V gene are MGHDK and SYGVNS. V dropped 1 base and J dropped 10; count of bases not matched to a gene: 6. Here the CDR3 DNA reads TGTGCCAGCAGTGAATTACAGGGGCGGATCCAGTACTTC. Protein: CASSELQGRIQYF. The complete variable domain, with remaining parts taken from reference TRBV25-1 and TRBJ2-5, reads EADIYQTPRYLVIGTGKKITLECSQTMGHDKMYWYQQDPGMELHLIHYSYGVNSTEKGDLSSESTVSRIRTEHFPLTLESARPSHTSQYLCASSELQGRIQYFGPGTRLLVL.

The chain recombines TRBV13 with TRBJ2-5, with TRBD2 matching 12 bases. This CDR3 is built from 16 residues. Germline-derived CDR1 and CDR2 are PRHDT and FYEKMQ (reference sequence). After removal of 2 bases from V and 1 base from J, the junction contained 2 bases not matched to a gene. The CDR3 DNA is TGTGCCAGCAGCTTAAGGACTAGCGGGGTCCAAGAGACCCAGTACTTC. Its protein is CASSLRTSGVQETQYF.

The CDR3 region has the DNA TGTGCCAGCAGGCCATGGGCAGCAACTAATGAAAAACTGTTTTTT. This encodes CASRPWAATNEKLFF. The rearrangement joins TRBV6-5 to TRBJ1-4; D gene ambiguous. The CDR3 totals 15 residues. The germline V gene has CDR1 MNHEY and CDR2 SVGAGI. The V end lost 6 bases, the J end lost 0 bases, and 11 bases lay between the germline ends.

For this clone: One junction end disagrees with the germline gene, perhaps due to a read error. V gene TRBV6-1 combines with J gene TRBJ2-6; TRBD1 might be the D (5 bases). The germline V gene has CDR1 MNHNS and CDR2 SASEGT. The CDR3 totals 14 residues. CDR3 residues: CASSEVPGANGLTF. DNA for the CDR3: TGTGCCAGCAGTGAAGTCCCTGGGGCCAACGGCCTGACTTTC.

The J gene is TRBJ2-7, the V gene TRBV7-3; the D gene is possibly TRBD1 (5 bases). V lost 1 base, J lost 3 bases, and 13 bases lay in between. In germline, CDR1 is SGHTA, CDR2 FQGTGA. This CDR3 has 15 residues. DNA for the CDR3: TGTGCCAGCAGCTTAAACAGGCCCCAGGTCTACGAGCAGTACTTC. Translating gives CASSLNRPQVYEQYF.

The chain employs TRBV9 and TRBJ1-2; TRBD1 matches at 12 bases. Trimming took 3 bases from V and 7 from J; bases not matched to a gene: 7. Germline V CDR1 and CDR2: SGDLS, YYNGEE. This CDR3 is 15 amino acids long. Here the CDR3 DNA reads TGTGCCAGCAGCGCTCCGGGACAGGGGGCCTTTGGCTACACCTTC. This codes for CASSAPGQGAFGYTF.

CDR3 nucleotides: TGTGCCAGCAGTTACCCACTAGCGGGGGGGCGCAGTGAGCAGTTCTTC. Protein product: CASSYPLAGGRSEQFF. The rearrangement joins TRBV6-5 to TRBJ2-1; 13 positions agree with TRBD2. The CDR3 loop spans 16 amino acids. Germline trimming cut 2 bases from V and 9 bases from J; bases unmatched to any gene: 7. The V gene's germline CDR1 is MNHEY and CDR2 SVGAGI.